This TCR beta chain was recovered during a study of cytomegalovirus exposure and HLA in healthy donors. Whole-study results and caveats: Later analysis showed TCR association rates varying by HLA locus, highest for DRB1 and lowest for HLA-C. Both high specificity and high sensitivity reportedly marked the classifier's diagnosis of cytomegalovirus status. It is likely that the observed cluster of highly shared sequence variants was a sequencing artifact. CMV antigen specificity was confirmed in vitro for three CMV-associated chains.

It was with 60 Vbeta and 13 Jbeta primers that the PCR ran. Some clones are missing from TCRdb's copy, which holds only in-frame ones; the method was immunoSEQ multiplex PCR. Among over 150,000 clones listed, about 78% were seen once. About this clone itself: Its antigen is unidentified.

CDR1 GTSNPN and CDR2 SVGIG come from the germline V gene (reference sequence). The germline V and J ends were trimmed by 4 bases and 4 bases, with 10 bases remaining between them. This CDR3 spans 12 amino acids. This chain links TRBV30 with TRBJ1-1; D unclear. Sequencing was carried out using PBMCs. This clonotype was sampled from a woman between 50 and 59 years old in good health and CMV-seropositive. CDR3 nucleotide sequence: TGTGCCTGGACCGAGGGTAGCACTGAAGCTTTCTTT. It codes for CAWTEGSTEAFF.